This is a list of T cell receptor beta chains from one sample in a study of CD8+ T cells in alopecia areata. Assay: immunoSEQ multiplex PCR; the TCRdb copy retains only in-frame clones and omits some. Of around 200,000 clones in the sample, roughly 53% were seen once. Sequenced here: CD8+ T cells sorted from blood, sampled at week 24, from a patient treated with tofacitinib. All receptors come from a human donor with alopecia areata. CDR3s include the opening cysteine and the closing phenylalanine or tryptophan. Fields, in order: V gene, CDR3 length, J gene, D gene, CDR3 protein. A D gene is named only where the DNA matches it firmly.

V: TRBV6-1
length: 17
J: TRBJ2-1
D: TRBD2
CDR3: CAISESRGGGPYNEQFF

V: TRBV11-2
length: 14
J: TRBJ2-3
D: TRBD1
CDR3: CASSLRQGTDTQYF

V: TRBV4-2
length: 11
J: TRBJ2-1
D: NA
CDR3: CASSQDQGLVF

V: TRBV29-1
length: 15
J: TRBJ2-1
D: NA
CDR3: CSVEDGKRSYNEQFF

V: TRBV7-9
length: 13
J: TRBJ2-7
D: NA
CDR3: CASEGGNSYEQYF

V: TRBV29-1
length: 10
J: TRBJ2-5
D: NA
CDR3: CSALQETQYF

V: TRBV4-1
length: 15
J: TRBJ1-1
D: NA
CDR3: CASSQDRGSNTEAFF

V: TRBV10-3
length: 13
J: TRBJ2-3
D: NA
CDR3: CAISVSGTDTQYF

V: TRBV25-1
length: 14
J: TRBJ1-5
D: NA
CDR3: CASSEQGGNQPQHF

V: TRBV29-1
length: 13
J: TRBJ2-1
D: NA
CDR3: CSVETGRDNEQFF

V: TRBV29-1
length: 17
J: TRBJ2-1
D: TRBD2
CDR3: CSVENSGVTSSYNEQFF

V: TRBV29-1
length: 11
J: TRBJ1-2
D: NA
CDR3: CSVVGSGGYTF

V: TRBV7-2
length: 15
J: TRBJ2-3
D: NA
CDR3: CASTSGERFTDTQYF

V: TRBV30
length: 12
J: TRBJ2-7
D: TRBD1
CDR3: CAWSETGSEQYF

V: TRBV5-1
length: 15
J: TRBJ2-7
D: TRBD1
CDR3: CASSFFGTGSDEQYF

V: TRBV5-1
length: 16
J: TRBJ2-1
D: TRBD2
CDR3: CASGTTSGGGDNEQFF

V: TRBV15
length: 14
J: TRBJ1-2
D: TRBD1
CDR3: CATSRDGTGAGYTF

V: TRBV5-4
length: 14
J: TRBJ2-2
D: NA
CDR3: CASSVGGGTGELFF

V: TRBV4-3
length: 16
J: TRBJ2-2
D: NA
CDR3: CASSQDRTANTGELFF